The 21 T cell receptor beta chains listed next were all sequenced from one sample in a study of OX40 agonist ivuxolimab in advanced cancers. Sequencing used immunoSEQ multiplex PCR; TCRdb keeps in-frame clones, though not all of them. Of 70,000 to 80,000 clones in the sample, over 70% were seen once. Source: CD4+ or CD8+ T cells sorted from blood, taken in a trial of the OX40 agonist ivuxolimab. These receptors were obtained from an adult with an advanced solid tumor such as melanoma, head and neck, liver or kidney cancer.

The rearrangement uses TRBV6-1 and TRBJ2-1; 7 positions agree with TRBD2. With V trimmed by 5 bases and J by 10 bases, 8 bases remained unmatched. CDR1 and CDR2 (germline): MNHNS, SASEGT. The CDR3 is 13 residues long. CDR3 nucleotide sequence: TGTGCCAGCAGTTTGAGCGGGGTATACGAGCAGTTCTTC. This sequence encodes CASSLSGVYEQFF.

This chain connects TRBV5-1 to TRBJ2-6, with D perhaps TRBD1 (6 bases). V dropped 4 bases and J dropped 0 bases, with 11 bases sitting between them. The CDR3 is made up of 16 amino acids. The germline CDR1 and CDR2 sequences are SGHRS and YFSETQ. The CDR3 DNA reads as TGCGCCAGCAGCACTGACAGGACCTCTGGGGCCAACGTCCTGACTTTC. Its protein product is CASSTDRTSGANVLTF.

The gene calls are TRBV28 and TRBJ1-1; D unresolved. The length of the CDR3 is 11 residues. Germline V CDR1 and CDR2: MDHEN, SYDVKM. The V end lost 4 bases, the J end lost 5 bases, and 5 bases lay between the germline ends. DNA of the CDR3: TGTGCCAGCAGTTCCGGGACTGAAGCTTTCTTT. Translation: CASSSGTEAFF.

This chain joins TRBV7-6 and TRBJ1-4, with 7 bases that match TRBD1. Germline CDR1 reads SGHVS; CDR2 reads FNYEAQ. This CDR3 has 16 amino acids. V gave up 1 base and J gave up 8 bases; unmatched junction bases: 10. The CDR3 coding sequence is TGTGCCAGCAGCTTAGGCAGGACAGGAGGGGACGAAAAACTGTTTTTT. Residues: CASSLGRTGGDEKLFF.

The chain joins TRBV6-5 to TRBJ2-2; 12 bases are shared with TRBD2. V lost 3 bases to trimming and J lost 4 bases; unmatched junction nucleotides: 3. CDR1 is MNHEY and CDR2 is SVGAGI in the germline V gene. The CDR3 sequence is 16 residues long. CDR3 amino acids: CASSYRTSGATGELFF. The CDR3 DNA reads TGTGCCAGCAGTTATAGGACTAGCGGGGCCACCGGGGAGCTGTTTTTT.

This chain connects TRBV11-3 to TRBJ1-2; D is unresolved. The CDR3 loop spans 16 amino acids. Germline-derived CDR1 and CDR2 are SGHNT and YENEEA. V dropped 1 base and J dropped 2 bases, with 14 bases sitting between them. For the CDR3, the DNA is TGTGCCAGCAGCTTAGGGGGTCCCGCTGTGAACTATGGCTACACCTTC. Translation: CASSLGGPAVNYGYTF.

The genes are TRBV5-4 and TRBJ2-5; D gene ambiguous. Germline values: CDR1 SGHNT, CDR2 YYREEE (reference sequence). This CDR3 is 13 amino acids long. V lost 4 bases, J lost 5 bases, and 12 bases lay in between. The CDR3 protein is CASSQGGAETQYF. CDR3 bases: TGTGCCAGCAGCCAAGGTGGAGCGGAGACCCAGTACTTC. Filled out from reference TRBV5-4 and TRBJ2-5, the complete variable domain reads ETGVTQSPTHLIKTRGQQVTLRCSSQSGHNTVSWYQQALGQGPQFIFQYYREEENGRGNFPPRFSGLQFPNYSSELNVNALELDDSALYLCASSQGGAETQYFGPGTRLLVL.

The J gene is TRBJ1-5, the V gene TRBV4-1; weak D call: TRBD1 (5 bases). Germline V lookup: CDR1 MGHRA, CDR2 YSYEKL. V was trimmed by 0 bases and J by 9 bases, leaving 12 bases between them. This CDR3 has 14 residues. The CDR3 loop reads CASSQEGQLRPQHF. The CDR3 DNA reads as TGCGCCAGCAGCCAAGAGGGGCAACTTCGGCCCCAGCATTTT.

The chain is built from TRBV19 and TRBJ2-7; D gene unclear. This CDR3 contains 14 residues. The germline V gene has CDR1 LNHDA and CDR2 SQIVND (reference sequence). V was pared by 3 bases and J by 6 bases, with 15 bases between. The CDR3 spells CASSMIGNKLEQYF. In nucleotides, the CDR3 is TGTGCCAGTAGTATGATCGGTAATAAACTCGAGCAGTACTTC.

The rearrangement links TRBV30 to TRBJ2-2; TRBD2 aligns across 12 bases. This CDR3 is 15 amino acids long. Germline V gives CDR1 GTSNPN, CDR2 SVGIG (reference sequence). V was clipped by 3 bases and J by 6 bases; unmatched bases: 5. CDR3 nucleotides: TGTGCCTGGAGAGGGACTAGCGGGTTCTCCGGGGAGCTGTTTTTT. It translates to CAWRGTSGFSGELFF.

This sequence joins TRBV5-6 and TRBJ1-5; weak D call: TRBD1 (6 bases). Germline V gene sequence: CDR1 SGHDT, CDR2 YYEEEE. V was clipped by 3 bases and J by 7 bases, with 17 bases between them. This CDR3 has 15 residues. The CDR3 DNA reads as TGTGCCAGCAGCTCCCGGACAGTACTAAAGCAGCCCCAGCATTTT. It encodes CASSSRTVLKQPQHF.

The CDR3 DNA follows: TGTGCCAGCAGCCTACTAGCGGGCGCCACAGATACGCAGTATTTT. Translated, it gives CASSLLAGATDTQYF. The chain couples TRBV7-3 to TRBJ2-3; 9 bases are a match to TRBD2. V shed 5 bases and J 2 bases; nucleotides not matched to a gene: 5. The CDR3 consists of 15 residues. CDR1 and CDR2 (germline): SGHTA, FQGTGA.

CDR3 in amino acids: CASSPTLSQAIQETQYF. CDR3 DNA sequence: TGTGCCAGCAGTCCGACCTTGAGTCAGGCGATACAAGAGACCCAGTACTTC. The genes are TRBV27 and TRBJ2-5; D remains unclear. Germline loops: CDR1 MNHEY, CDR2 SMNVEV (reference sequence). The germline V and J ends were trimmed by 5 bases and 2 bases, with 21 bases remaining between them. CDR3 length: 17 residues.

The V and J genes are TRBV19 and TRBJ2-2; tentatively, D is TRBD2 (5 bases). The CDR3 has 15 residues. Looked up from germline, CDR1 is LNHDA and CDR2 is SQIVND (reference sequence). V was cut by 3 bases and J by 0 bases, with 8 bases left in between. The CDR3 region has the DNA TGTGCCAGTAGTATTTCGGAGGCGAACACCGGGGAGCTGTTTTTT. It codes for CASSISEANTGELFF.

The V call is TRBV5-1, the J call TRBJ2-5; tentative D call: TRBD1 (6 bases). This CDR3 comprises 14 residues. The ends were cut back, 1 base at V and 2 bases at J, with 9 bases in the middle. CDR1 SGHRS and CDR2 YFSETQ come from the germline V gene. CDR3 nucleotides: TGCGCCAGCAGCTTGCAGACAGGACAAGAGACCCAGTACTTC. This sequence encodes CASSLQTGQETQYF.

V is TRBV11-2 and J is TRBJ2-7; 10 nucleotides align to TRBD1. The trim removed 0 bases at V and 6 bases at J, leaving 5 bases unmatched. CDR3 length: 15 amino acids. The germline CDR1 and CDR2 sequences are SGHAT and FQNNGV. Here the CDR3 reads CASSLDPWTGGEQYF. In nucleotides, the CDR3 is TGTGCCAGCAGCTTAGATCCTTGGACAGGGGGCGAGCAGTACTTC.

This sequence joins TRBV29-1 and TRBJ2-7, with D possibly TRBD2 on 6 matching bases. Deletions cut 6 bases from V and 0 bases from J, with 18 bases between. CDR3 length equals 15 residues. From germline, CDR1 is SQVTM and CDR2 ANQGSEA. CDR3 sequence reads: CSVGGSGDSSYEQYF. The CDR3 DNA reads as TGCAGCGTGGGGGGTAGCGGTGATAGCTCCTACGAGCAGTACTTC.

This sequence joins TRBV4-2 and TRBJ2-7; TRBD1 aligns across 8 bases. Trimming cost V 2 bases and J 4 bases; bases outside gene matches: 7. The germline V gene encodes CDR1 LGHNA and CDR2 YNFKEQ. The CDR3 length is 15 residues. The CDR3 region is CASSQLPDRAYEQYF. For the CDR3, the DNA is TGTGCCAGCAGCCAACTGCCGGACAGGGCGTACGAGCAGTACTTC.

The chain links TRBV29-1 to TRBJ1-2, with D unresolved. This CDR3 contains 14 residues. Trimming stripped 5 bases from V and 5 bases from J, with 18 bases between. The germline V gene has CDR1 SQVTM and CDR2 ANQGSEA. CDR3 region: CSVPTWQRSYGYTF. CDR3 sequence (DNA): TGCAGCGTTCCTACATGGCAGCGCTCGTATGGCTACACCTTC. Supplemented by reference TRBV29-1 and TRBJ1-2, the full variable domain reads SAVISQKPSRDICQRGTSLTIQCQVDSQVTMMFWYRQQPGQSLTLIATANQGSEATYESGFVIDKFPISRPNLTFSTLTVSNMSPEDSSIYLCSVPTWQRSYGYTFGSGTRLTVV.

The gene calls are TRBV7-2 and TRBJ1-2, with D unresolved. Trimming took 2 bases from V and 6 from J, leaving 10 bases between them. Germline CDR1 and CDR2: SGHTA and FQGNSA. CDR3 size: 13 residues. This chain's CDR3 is CASSLWGGHGYTF. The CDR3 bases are TGTGCCAGCAGCTTATGGGGTGGCCATGGCTACACCTTC.

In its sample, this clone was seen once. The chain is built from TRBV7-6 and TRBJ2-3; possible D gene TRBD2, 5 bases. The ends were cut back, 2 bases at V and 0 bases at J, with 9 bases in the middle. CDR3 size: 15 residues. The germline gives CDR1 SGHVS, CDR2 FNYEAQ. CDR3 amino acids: CASSLLRGSTDTQYF. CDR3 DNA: TGTGCCAGCAGCTTACTGCGCGGGAGCACAGATACGCAGTATTTT. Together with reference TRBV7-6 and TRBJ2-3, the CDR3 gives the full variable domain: GAGVSQSPRYKVTKRGQDVALRCDPISGHVSLYWYRQALGQGPEFLTYFNYEAQQDKSGLPNDRFSAERPEGSISTLTIQRTEQRDSAMYRCASSLLRGSTDTQYFGPGTRLTVL.